The text below deals with one TCR beta chain. This record belongs to a study of blood T cell repertoires in COVID-19. Study-wide context: Samples taken during acute and convalescent COVID-19 were collected in the United States, Italy and Spain. PBMCs, B-cell-depleted T cells, or T cells provided the cDNA or gDNA that made up the material.

Original analysis: The assay estimated nucleated cells by amplifying reference gene primers. Sequencing was performed with immunoSEQ multiplex PCR; in TCRdb, only in-frame clones are kept and a portion is missing. That table supplies the V and J calls and clone size; D and trimming were determined from the DNA. The top ten clones hold roughly 0.69% of a sample with over 200,000 clones, approximately 90% of them seen once. The V end lost 0 bases, the J end lost 2 bases, and 14 bases lay between the germline ends. There are 16 residues in the CDR3. CDR1 and CDR2 (germline): LGHNA, YNFKEQ. Sequences were obtained from peripheral blood. This clonotype originated in a man aged 40-49 years with acute or convalescent COVID-19. The chain couples TRBV4-2 to TRBJ2-7; D gene ambiguous. CDR3 sequence reads: CASSQEVATITYEQYF. In nucleotides, the CDR3 is TGTGCCAGCAGCCAAGAAGTGGCCACCATTACCTACGAGCAGTACTTC.